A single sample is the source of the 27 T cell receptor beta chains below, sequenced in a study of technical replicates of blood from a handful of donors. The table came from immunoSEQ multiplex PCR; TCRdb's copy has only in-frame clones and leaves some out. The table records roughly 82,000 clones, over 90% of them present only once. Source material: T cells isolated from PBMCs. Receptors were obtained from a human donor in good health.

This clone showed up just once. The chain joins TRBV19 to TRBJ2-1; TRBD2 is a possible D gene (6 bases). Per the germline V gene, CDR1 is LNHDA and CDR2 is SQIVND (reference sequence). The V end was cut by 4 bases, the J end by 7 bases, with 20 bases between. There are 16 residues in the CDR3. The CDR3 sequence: CASSRAHAGRRNEQFF. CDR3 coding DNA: TGTGCCAGTAGTAGGGCCCACGCGGGACGAAGGAATGAGCAGTTCTTC.

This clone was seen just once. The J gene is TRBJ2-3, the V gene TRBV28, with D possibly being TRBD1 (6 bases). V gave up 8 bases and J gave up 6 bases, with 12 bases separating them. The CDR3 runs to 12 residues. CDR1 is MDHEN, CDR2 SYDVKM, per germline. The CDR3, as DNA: TGTGCCAGCCACACAGGGATCGATACGCAGTATTTT. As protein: CASHTGIDTQYF.

CDR3 nucleotides: TGTGCCATCAGAGAGGGGGCGAACTACTACGAGCAGTACTTC. Protein product: CAIREGANYYEQYF. The gene calls are TRBV10-3 and TRBJ2-7, with TRBD1 identical over 7 bases. The junction had 8 bases not matched to a gene; V was cut back by 6 bases and J by 3 bases. Germline V lookup: CDR1 ENHRY, CDR2 SYGVKD. The CDR3 extends over 14 amino acids.

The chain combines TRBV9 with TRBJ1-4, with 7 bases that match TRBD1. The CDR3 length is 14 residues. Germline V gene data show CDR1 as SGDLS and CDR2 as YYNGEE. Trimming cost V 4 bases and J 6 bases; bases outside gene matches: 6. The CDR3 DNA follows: TGTGCCAGCAGCCCAAGGGGGCAAGATGAAAAACTGTTTTTT. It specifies CASSPRGQDEKLFF. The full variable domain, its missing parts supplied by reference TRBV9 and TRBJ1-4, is DSGVTQTPKHLITATGQRVTLRCSPRSGDLSVYWYQQSLDQGLQFLIQYYNGEERAKGNILERFSAQQFPDLHSELNLSSLELGDSALYFCASSPRGQDEKLFFGSGTQLSVL.

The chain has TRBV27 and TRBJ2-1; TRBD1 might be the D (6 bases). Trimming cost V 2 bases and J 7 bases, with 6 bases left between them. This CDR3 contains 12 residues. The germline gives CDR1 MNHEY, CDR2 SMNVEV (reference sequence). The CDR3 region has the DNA TGTGCCAGCAGTTTAAGGGGGAATGAGCAGTTCTTC. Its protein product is CASSLRGNEQFF.

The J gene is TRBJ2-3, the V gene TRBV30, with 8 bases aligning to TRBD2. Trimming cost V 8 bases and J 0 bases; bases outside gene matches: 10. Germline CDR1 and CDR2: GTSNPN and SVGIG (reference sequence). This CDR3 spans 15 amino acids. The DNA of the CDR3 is TGTGCCGGTCTACCGGGACTAGGTAGCACAGATACGCAGTATTTT. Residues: CAGLPGLGSTDTQYF. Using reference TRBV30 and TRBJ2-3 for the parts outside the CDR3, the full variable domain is SQTIHQWPATLVQPVGSPLSLECTVEGTSNPNLYWYRQAAGRGLQLLFYSVGIGQISSEVPQNLSASRPQDRQFILSSKKLLLSDSGFYLCAGLPGLGSTDTQYFGPGTRLTVL.

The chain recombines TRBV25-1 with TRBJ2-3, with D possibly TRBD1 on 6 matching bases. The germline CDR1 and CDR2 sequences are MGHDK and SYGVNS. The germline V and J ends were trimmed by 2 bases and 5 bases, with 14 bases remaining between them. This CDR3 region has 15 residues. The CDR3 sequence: CASSESLGAGDTQYF. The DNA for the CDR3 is TGTGCCAGCAGTGAAAGTCTGGGGGCCGGAGATACGCAGTATTTT. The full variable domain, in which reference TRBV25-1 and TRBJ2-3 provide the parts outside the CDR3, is EADIYQTPRYLVIGTGKKITLECSQTMGHDKMYWYQQDPGMELHLIHYSYGVNSTEKGDLSSESTVSRIRTEHFPLTLESARPSHTSQYLCASSESLGAGDTQYFGPGTRLTVL.

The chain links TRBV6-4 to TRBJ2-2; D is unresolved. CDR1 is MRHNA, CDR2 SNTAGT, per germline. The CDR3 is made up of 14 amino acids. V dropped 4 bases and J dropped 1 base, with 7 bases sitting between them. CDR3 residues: CASSVYRNTGELFF. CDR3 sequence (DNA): TGTGCCAGCAGTGTCTACAGGAACACCGGGGAGCTGTTTTTT.

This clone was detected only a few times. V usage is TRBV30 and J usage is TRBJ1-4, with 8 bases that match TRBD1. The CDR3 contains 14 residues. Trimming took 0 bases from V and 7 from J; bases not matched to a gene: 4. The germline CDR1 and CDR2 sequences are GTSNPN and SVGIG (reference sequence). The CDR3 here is CAWSVSGGSEKLFF. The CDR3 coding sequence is TGTGCCTGGAGTGTATCAGGGGGCAGTGAAAAACTGTTTTTT.

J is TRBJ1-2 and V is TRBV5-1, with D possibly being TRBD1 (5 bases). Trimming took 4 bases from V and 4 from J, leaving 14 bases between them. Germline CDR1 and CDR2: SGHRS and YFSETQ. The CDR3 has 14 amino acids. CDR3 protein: CASSPGWGGYGYTF. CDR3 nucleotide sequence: TGCGCCAGCAGCCCCGGGTGGGGGGGCTATGGCTACACCTTC.

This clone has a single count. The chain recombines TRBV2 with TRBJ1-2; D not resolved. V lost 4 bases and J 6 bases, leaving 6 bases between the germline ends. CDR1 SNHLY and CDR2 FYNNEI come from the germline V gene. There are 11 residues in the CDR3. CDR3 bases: TGTGCCAGCAGTGTGCGGCATGGCTACACCTTC. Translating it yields CASSVRHGYTF.

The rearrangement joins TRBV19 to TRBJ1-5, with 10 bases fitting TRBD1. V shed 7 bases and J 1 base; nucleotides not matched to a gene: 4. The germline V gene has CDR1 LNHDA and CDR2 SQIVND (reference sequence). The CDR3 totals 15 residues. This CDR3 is CASNRQGASNQPQHF. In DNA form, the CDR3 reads TGTGCCAGTAATCGACAGGGGGCGAGCAATCAGCCCCAGCATTTT.

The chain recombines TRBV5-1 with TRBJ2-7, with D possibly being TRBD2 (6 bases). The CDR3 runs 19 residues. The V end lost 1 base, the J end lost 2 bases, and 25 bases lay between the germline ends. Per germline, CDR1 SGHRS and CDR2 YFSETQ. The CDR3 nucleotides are TGCGCCAGCAGCTTGCTCCTCCTTATAACCGGGACTCTACCCTACGAGCAGTACTTC. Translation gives CASSLLLLITGTLPYEQYF.

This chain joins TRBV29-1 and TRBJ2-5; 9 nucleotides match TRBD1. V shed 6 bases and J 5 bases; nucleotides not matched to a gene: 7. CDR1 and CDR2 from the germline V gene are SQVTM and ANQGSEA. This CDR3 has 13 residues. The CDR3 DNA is TGCAGCGTCACGACAGGGGGTGAGGAGACCCAGTACTTC. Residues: CSVTTGGEETQYF. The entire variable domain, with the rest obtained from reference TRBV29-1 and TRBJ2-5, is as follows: SAVISQKPSRDICQRGTSLTIQCQVDSQVTMMFWYRQQPGQSLTLIATANQGSEATYESGFVIDKFPISRPNLTFSTLTVSNMSPEDSSIYLCSVTTGGEETQYFGPGTRLLVL.

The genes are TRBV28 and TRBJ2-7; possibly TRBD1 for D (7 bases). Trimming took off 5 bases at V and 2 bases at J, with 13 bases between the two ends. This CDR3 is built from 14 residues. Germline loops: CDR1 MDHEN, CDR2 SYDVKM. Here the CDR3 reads CASSPAGQTYEQYF. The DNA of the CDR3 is TGTGCCAGCAGTCCCGCGGGACAGACCTACGAGCAGTACTTC.

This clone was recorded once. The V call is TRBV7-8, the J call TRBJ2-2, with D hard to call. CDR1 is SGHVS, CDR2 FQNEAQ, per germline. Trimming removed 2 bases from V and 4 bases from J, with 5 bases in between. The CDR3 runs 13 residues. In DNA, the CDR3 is TGTGCCAGCAGCTTACGCGGCACCGGGGAGCTGTTTTTT. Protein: CASSLRGTGELFF.

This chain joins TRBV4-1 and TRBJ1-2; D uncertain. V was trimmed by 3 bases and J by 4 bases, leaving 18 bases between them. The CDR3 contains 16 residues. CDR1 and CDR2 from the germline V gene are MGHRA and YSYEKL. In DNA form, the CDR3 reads TGCGCCAGCAGCCAGAGGGCCGGGAGTCAAGGCTATGGCTACACCTTC. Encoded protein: CASSQRAGSQGYGYTF.

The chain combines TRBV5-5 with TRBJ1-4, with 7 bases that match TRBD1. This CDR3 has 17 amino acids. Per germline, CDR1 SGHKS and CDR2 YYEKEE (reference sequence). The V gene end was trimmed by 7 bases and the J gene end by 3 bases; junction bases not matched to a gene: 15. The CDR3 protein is CASATDQGERPNEKLFF. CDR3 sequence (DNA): TGTGCCAGCGCTACTGACCAGGGGGAGAGACCTAATGAAAAACTGTTTTTT.

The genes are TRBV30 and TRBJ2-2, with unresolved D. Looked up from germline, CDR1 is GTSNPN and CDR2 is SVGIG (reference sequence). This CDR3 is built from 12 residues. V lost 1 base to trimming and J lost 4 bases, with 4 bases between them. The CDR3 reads CAWSGLTGELFF. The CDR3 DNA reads TGTGCCTGGAGTGGTCTCACCGGGGAGCTGTTTTTT.

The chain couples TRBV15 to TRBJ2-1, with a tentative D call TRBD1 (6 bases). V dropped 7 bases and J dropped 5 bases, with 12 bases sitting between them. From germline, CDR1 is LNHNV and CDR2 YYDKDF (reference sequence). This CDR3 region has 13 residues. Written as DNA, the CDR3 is TGTGCCACCACAGGGGCCCCCAACAATGAGCAGTTCTTC. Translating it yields CATTGAPNNEQFF.

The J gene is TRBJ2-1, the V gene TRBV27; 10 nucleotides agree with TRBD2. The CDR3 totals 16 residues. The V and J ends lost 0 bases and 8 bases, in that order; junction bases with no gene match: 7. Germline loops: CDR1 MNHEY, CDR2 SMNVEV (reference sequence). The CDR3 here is CASSLSPSGSPDEQFF. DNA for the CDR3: TGTGCCAGCAGTTTATCGCCTAGCGGGAGCCCAGATGAGCAGTTCTTC.

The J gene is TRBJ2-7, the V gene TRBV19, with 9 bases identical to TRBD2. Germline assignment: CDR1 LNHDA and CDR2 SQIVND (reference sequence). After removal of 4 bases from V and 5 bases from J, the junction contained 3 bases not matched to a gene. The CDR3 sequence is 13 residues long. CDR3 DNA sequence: TGTGCCAGTAGTACGAGCGGGAGGAACGAGCAGTACTTC. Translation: CASSTSGRNEQYF.

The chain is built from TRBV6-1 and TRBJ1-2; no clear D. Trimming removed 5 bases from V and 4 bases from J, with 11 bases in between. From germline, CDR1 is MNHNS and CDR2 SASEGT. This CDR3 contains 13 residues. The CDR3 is CASSPDTVYGYTF. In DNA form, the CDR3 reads TGTGCCAGCAGTCCTGACACCGTCTATGGCTACACCTTC.

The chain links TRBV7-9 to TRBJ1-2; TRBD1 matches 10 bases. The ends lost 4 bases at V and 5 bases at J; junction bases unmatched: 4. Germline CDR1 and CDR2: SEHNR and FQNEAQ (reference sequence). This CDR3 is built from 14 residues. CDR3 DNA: TGTGCCAGCAGCTCAGGGACAGGGGTATATGGCTACACCTTC. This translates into CASSSGTGVYGYTF.

CDR3 sequence reads: CSVIQGGETQYF. CDR3 DNA: TGCAGCGTTATTCAGGGTGGAGAGACCCAGTACTTC. The rearrangement links TRBV29-1 to TRBJ2-5, with D perhaps TRBD1 (5 bases). Per germline, CDR1 SQVTM and CDR2 ANQGSEA. Trimming pared 5 bases from V and 4 bases from J, leaving 11 bases between. The CDR3 totals 12 residues.

In nucleotides, the CDR3 is TGTGCCAGCAGCCGTATAGTAAGCACAGATACGCAGTATTTT. Its protein product is CASSRIVSTDTQYF. This sequence joins TRBV11-3 and TRBJ2-3, with D hard to call. V dropped 5 bases and J dropped 0 bases, with 9 bases sitting between them. The CDR3 consists of 14 residues. The germline gives CDR1 SGHNT, CDR2 YENEEA.

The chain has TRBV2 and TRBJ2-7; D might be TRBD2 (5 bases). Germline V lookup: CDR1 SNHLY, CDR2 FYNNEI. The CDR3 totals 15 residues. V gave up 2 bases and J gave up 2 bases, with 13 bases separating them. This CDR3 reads CASSETGKVPYEQYF. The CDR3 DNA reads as TGTGCCAGCAGTGAAACCGGGAAGGTTCCCTACGAGCAGTACTTC.